This TCR beta chain stems from a study of T cell repertoires in cytomegalovirus infection. For the study at large: Use of recently identified HLA-C-restricted and well-studied HLA-B-restricted CMV epitopes was part of the study. It can be stated that public TCR beta signatures indicated CMV infection as well as a matching HLA type.

General observations from the study: HLA-C-restricted CMV clonotypes gave the most frequent clonotype in two of eight donors. Cumulated frequencies of public TCR beta families served to identify carriers of CMV plus the relevant HLA.

This clonotype has more than one count but fewer than ten. The antigen is unknown. TCRdb itself ran the reads through MiXCR, one entry per CDR3 protein. Among fewer than 900,000 distinct CDR3 sequences listed, about 27% were seen once. The trim removed 6 bases at V and 5 bases at J, leaving 0 bases unmatched. The V gene's germline CDR1 is ENHRY and CDR2 SYGVKD. The CDR3 sequence is 11 residues long. The chain recombines TRBV10-3 with TRBJ1-1; 7 bases fit TRBD1. Material: cultured CD8+ T cells from PBMCs, obtained from culture after CMV antigen stimulation. This clonotype was obtained from a human donor in good health (CMV status not recorded). Some clones in this sample may be carry-over from other donors' samples. CDR3 coding DNA: TGTGCCATCAGGACAGGGACTGAAGCTTTCTTT. Translated: CAIRTGTEAFF.